The 12 T cell receptor beta chains reported below all come from one sample, sequenced in a study of shared clonotypes between healthy human individuals. Profiling relied on immunoSEQ multiplex PCR, and the TCRdb table lists in-frame clones only, not all of them. Among more than 850,000 clones, about four fifths were seen once, and the ten largest hold more than 0.5%. The sample consisted of memory CD4+ T cells from PBMCs. Subset given: CD45RA-negative fraction. The receptors derive from a man aged 18 to 29 in good health. Some clones in this sample may be carry-over from other donors' samples.

This chain links TRBV5-4 with TRBJ2-5; 7 nucleotides match TRBD2. V was clipped by 0 bases and J by 2 bases; unmatched bases: 1. CDR3 length: 14 residues. From germline, CDR1 is SGHNT and CDR2 YYREEE (reference sequence). CDR3: CASSLGTRQETQYF. In DNA form, the CDR3 reads TGTGCCAGCAGCTTGGGGACTAGACAAGAGACCCAGTACTTC.

V and J are TRBV7-3 and TRBJ1-1; TRBD1 aligns across 12 bases. This CDR3 region has 15 residues. Losses at the gene ends were 4 bases for V and 5 bases for J; bases not matched to a gene: 5. Germline V gene sequence: CDR1 SGHTA, CDR2 FQGTGA. CDR3 amino acids: CASSSGTGGRTEAFF. DNA for the CDR3: TGTGCCAGCAGCTCCGGGACAGGGGGCCGTACTGAAGCTTTCTTT.

This chain joins TRBV9 and TRBJ2-1; 7 positions agree with TRBD2. The CDR3 spans 16 residues. CDR1 is SGDLS, CDR2 YYNGEE, per germline. The V segment lost 2 bases and the J segment 7 bases; nucleotides outside the gene matches: 12. CDR3 protein: CASSVHGREGLNEQFF. CDR3 nucleotides: TGTGCCAGCAGCGTCCATGGGAGGGAAGGTTTAAATGAGCAGTTCTTC.

This chain joins TRBV5-1 and TRBJ2-3; no clear D gene. CDR1 and CDR2 from the germline V gene are SGHRS and YFSETQ. This CDR3 region has 15 residues. The V end lost 0 bases, the J end lost 4 bases, and 12 bases lay between the germline ends. CDR3 sequence: CASSLASGAPDTQYF. The CDR3 coding sequence is TGCGCCAGCAGCTTGGCCAGTGGCGCTCCAGATACGCAGTATTTT.

V and J are TRBV18 and TRBJ2-7; TRBD1 matches at 7 bases. This CDR3 is built from 14 residues. Germline CDR1 reads KGHSH; CDR2 reads LQKENI. The ends lost 2 bases at V and 5 bases at J; junction bases unmatched: 6. The chain's CDR3 is CASSPTQGVHEQYF. CDR3 in DNA: TGTGCCAGCTCACCAACCCAGGGGGTCCACGAGCAGTACTTC.

This chain connects TRBV5-4 to TRBJ2-2; D is unresolved. V was shortened by 0 bases and J by 1 base, with 7 bases between the two germline ends. There are 15 residues in the CDR3. CDR1 is SGHNT and CDR2 is YYREEE in the germline V gene (reference sequence). This CDR3 reads CASSLDGENTGELFF. Here the CDR3 DNA reads TGTGCCAGCAGCTTGGACGGAGAGAACACCGGGGAGCTGTTTTTT.

This chain connects TRBV28 to TRBJ2-1; a weak D match, TRBD2 (6 bases). The CDR3 spans 15 residues. CDR1 and CDR2 from the germline V gene are MDHEN and SYDVKM. The ends were cut back, 7 bases at V and 4 bases at J, with 17 bases in the middle. The CDR3 sequence is CASTSGPGGYNEQFF. Written as DNA, the CDR3 is TGTGCCAGCACCTCAGGGCCCGGGGGATACAATGAGCAGTTCTTC. Full variable domain (outside the CDR3, taken from reference TRBV28 and TRBJ2-1): DVKVTQSSRYLVKRTGEKVFLECVQDMDHENMFWYRQDPGLGLRLIYFSYDVKMKEKGDIPEGYSVSREKKERFSLILESASTNQTSMYLCASTSGPGGYNEQFFGPGTRLTVL.

In its sample, this clone was seen once. The genes are TRBV6-1 and TRBJ1-2; D gene ambiguous. From germline, CDR1 is MNHNS and CDR2 SASEGT. Trimming took 6 bases from V and 4 from J, leaving 12 bases between them. The CDR3 consists of 13 residues. CDR3 region: CASSEADTYGYTF. CDR3 coding DNA: TGTGCCAGCAGCGAGGCCGACACCTATGGCTACACCTTC.

The chain is built from TRBV28 and TRBJ2-3; no clear D. With 10 bases removed from V and 9 bases from J, the gap between germline ends came to 11 bases. This CDR3 spans 10 amino acids. Germline CDR1 reads MDHEN; CDR2 reads SYDVKM. This CDR3 reads CATGQRTQYF. The CDR3 DNA sequence: TGTGCCACGGGTCAAAGGACGCAGTATTTT. Supplemented by reference TRBV28 and TRBJ2-3, the full variable domain reads DVKVTQSSRYLVKRTGEKVFLECVQDMDHENMFWYRQDPGLGLRLIYFSYDVKMKEKGDIPEGYSVSREKKERFSLILESASTNQTSMYLCATGQRTQYFGPGTRLTVL.

V usage is TRBV2 and J usage is TRBJ2-7, with TRBD2 identical over 12 bases. The CDR3 consists of 17 residues. V dropped 8 bases and J dropped 3; count of bases not matched to a gene: 14. The germline V gene encodes CDR1 SNHLY and CDR2 FYNNEI. In DNA form, the CDR3 reads TGTGCCAGCTTTGCAGGGATAGGACTAGCGGGACTCTACGAGCAGTACTTC. Translating gives CASFAGIGLAGLYEQYF.

The gene calls are TRBV18 and TRBJ1-6, with D perhaps matching TRBD1 (5 bases). The CDR3 runs to 14 residues. Germline loops: CDR1 KGHSH, CDR2 LQKENI. The V gene lost 6 bases and the J gene lost 10 bases, with 16 bases spanning the gap. CDR3 sequence reads: CASSYSGGDSPLHF. The CDR3 DNA is TGTGCCAGCTCTTACTCTGGGGGAGACTCACCCCTCCACTTT.

The J gene is TRBJ1-5, the V gene TRBV16; D possibly corresponds to TRBD1 (6 bases). CDR1 is KGHSY and CDR2 is FQNENV in the germline V gene. Trimming took 3 bases from V and 7 from J, leaving 16 bases between them. CDR3 length: 15 residues. CDR3: CASSHPGGGPQPQHF. For the CDR3, the DNA is TGTGCCAGCAGCCATCCCGGGGGGGGCCCCCAGCCCCAGCATTTT.